This T cell receptor beta chain was identified in a study of PD-1 blockade in classical Hodgkin lymphoma. The germline V gene encodes CDR1 SGHRS and CDR2 YFSETQ. CDR3 length equals 17 residues. The germline V and J ends were trimmed by 4 bases and 2 bases, with 19 bases remaining between them. Profiling relied on immunoSEQ multiplex PCR, and the TCRdb table lists in-frame clones only, not all of them. Of approximately 70,000 clones listed, 93% are singletons. The time point here: newly diagnosed, previously untreated cHL patient sample. PBMCs from untreated, newly diagnosed classical Hodgkin lymphoma were comparison samples.

The clonotype was recovered from a human donor with classical Hodgkin lymphoma. The material sequenced was peripheral blood mononuclear cells (PBMCs). The chain couples TRBV5-1 to TRBJ1-3; D is undetermined. Written as DNA, the CDR3 is TGCGCCAGCAGCCTTCAAGGTCCGAGTATAGCTGGAAACACCATATATTTT. This codes for CASSLQGPSIAGNTIYF.